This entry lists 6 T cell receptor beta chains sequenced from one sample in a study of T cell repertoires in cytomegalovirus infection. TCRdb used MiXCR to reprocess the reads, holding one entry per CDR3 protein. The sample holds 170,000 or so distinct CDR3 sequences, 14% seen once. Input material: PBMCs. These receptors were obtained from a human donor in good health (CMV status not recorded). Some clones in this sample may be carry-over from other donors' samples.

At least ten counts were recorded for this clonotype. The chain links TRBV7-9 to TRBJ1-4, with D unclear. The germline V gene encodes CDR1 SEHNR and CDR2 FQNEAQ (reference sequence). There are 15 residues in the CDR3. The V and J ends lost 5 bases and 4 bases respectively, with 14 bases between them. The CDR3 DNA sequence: TGTGCCAGCAGCCCCGGACGGATCTTTAATGAAAAACTGTTTTTT. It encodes CASSPGRIFNEKLFF.

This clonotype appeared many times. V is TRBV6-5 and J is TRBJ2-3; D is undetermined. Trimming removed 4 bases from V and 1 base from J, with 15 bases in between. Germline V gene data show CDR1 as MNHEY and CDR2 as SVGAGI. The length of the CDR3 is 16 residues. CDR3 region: CASSLVLGSGTDTQYF. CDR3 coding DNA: TGTGCCAGCAGTTTGGTTCTCGGGTCCGGCACAGATACGCAGTATTTT.

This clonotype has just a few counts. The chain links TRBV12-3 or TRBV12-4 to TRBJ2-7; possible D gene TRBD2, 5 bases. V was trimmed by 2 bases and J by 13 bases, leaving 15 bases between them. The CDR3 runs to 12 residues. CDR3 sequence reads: CASSLSPQRPYF. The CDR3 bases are TGTGCCAGCAGTTTATCCCCCCAGCGGCCCTACTTC.

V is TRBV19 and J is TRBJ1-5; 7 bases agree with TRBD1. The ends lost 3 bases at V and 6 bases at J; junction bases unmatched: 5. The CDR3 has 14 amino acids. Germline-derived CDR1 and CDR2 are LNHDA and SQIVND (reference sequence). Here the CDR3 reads CASSILQGRQPQHF. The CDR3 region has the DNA TGTGCCAGTAGTATCTTACAGGGGCGTCAGCCCCAGCATTTT.

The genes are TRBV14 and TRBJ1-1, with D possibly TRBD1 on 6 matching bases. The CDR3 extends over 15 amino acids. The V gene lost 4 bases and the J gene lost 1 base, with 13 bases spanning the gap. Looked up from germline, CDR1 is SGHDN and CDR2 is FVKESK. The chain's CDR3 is CASSPGHSWNTEAFF. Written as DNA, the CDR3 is TGTGCCAGCAGCCCGGGACATTCGTGGAACACTGAAGCTTTCTTT.

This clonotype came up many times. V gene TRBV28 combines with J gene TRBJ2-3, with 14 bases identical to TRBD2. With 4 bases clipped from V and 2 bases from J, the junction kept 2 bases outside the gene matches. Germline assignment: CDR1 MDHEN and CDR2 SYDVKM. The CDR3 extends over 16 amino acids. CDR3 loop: CASSSGLAGVTDTQYF. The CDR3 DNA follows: TGTGCCAGCAGTTCGGGACTAGCGGGGGTCACAGATACGCAGTATTTT.